The rows below give T cell receptor beta chains drawn from one sample of a study of neoadjuvant anti-PD-1 for oral cavity cancer. Profiled with immunoSEQ multiplex PCR; TCRdb holds only in-frame clones, not every one. Among over 7,500 clones listed, approximately 67% were seen once. The material sequenced was PBMCs, taken after nivolumab (anti-PD-1) treatment. Receptors were obtained from a person aged 35 to 85 with oral cavity squamous cell carcinoma. Each CDR3 is given with its conserved first and last residue. D genes are given only for firm matches. A row's size may be missing; if present it is once, few, many or a size class.

d_call j_call v_call clone_size cdr3_aa cdr3_nt
- TRBJ1-1 TRBV4-2 - CASSGAGDLGEAFF TGTGCCAGCAGTGGGGCCGGGGATTTGGGTGAAGCTTTCTTT
TRBD1 TRBJ1-6 TRBV6-5 few CASSYSPGTANSPLHF TGTGCCAGCAGTTACAGCCCGGGGACAGCCAATTCACCCCTCCACTTT
- TRBJ2-7 TRBV27 - CASSLSGTGTYEQYF TGTGCCAGCAGTTTATCCGGGACGGGGACCTACGAGCAGTACTTC
- TRBJ2-4 TRBV5-6 - CASSLEPGHNFRF TGTGCCAGCAGCTTGGAACCGGGACATAACTTTCGATTC
TRBD1 TRBJ1-1 TRBV7-9 - CASSLDGTANTEAFF TGTGCCAGCAGCTTAGATGGGACAGCGAACACTGAAGCTTTCTTT
- TRBJ2-7 TRBV5-6 - CASSAGRGAYEQYF TGTGCCAGCAGCGCGGGCCGCGGAGCCTACGAGCAGTACTTC
TRBD2 TRBJ2-5 TRBV7-2 - CASSLGGLAGGGETQYF TGTGCCAGCAGCTTAGGTGGACTAGCGGGGGGCGGGGAGACCCAGTACTTC
TRBD2 TRBJ2-1 TRBV2 - CASSHGGGVNEQFF TGTGCCAGCAGCCACGGCGGGGGGGTGAATGAGCAGTTCTTC
TRBD1 TRBJ1-4 TRBV11-2 - CASSRHRGQGEKLFF TGTGCCAGCAGCCGCCACAGGGGCCAGGGGGAAAAACTGTTTTTT
- TRBJ2-7 TRBV2 - CASSEAGIDLGYEQYF TGTGCCAGCAGTGAAGCGGGCATCGACCTCGGATACGAGCAGTACTTC
TRBD1 TRBJ1-1 TRBV5-5 - CASSPGQGESEAFF TGTGCCAGCAGCCCGGGACAGGGAGAATCTGAAGCTTTCTTT
- TRBJ2-7 TRBV11-2 - CASSLGRDYEQYF TGTGCCAGCAGCTTAGGCAGGGACTACGAGCAGTACTTC
- TRBJ2-7 TRBV5-6 - CASSFRYEQYF TGTGCCAGCAGCTTCAGGTACGAGCAGTACTTC
TRBD1 TRBJ2-3 TRBV19 once CASRGKGRGTDTQYF TGTGCCAGCAGGGGGAAGGGAAGAGGCACAGATACGCAGTATTTT
- TRBJ1-4 TRBV14 - CASSQDRARAGGEKLFF TGTGCCAGCAGCCAAGATCGGGCCAGGGCAGGCGGGGAAAAACTGTTTTTT
- TRBJ1-5 TRBV5-5 once CASSLDWGPYQPQHF TGTGCCAGCAGCTTGGATTGGGGGCCATATCAGCCCCAGCATTTT
- TRBJ1-5 TRBV15 - CATSRDRDRRQPQHF TGTGCCACCAGCAGAGATAGAGACAGACGTCAGCCCCAGCATTTT
- TRBJ2-1 TRBV5-1 - CASSWNRDSPRSEQFF TGCGCCAGCAGCTGGAACCGGGACTCCCCCCGTAGTGAGCAGTTCTTC